This T cell receptor (beta chain) was documented in a study of OX40 agonist ivuxolimab in advanced cancers. Background on the whole study: Ivuxolimab was a fully human IgG2 agonistic monoclonal antibody targeting the costimulatory receptor OX40 (CD134). Intravenous ivuxolimab was administered to patients every 2 weeks at six dose levels: 0.01, 0.1, 0.3, 1.5, 3 and 10 mg/kg. Among the 52 dose-escalation patients, some 20 had hepatocellular carcinoma, roughly 15 melanoma, 9 renal cell carcinoma and 9 head and neck cancer. In the dose-escalation cohort, around four fifths of patients were male, and the mean age was 60 years with a range of roughly 20 to 80. Patients were allowed to have had prior anti-PD-1, anti-PD-L1 or anti-CTLA-4 therapy, and 40% to 45% of the dose-escalation patients had previously received checkpoint inhibitors. Partial responses were achieved by three dose-escalation patients, of whom one had hepatocellular carcinoma and two had cutaneous melanoma. Peripheral TCRbeta sequencing was intended to test whether TCR sequence diversity was altered and clonal T-cell expansion was caused by ivuxolimab. The paper covers the monotherapy dose-escalation part of the phase I ivuxolimab trial, which included N ≈ 50 patients. The paper as a whole reports these results and caveats: In the 0.1-3.0 mg/kg groups, partial responders were among the patients with the lowest normalized peripheral clonal expansion, particularly in CD8+ T cells. After ivuxolimab, expanded clones were on average more numerous among CD8+ T cells than among CD4+ T cells. Low levels of normalized T-cell clonal expansion were also seen in some nonresponding patients. Which antigens the clonally expanded peripheral T cells were specific for was not determined. Clonal expansion of both CD4+ and CD8+ blood T cells was observed from baseline to week 6 at doses 0.1 to 3.0 mg/kg.

Comments on this clone: Its antigen target is currently unknown. Base qualities are not recorded, but no much larger clone differs from it by a single base.

V sheds 0 bases and J sheds 7 bases, leaving 12 bases between their ends. The germline V gene (reference sequence) supplies CDR1 GTSNPN and CDR2 SVGIG. From cysteine to phenylalanine, the CDR3 is 13 amino acids long. Only the CDR3 region is kept as DNA, spanning 39 bases read in frame from base 1. Patients with a history of autoimmune disease or receiving systemic immunosuppression were excluded from the trial. Peripheral blood for TCR sequencing was collected from all dose cohorts at baseline, on cycle 4 day 1, and on cycle 7 day 1. The samples were drawn from a first-in-human, open-label, multicenter phase I dose-escalation trial of ivuxolimab. Adults with locally advanced or metastatic melanoma, renal cell carcinoma, hepatocellular carcinoma or head and neck squamous cell carcinoma were enrolled in the trial. Before TCR sequencing, CD4+ and CD8+ T cells were separately sorted from peripheral blood.

Genomic DNA was extracted from sorted cells for sequencing of the TCRbeta CDR3 region. The immunoSEQ Assay was used to sequence the TCRbeta CDR3 regions. The table comes from immuneACCESS by way of TCRdb, which keeps in-frame sequences with V and J called. Part of the clones is missing from these tables; in studies checked, under half for an unresolved V gene and the rest for unknown reasons. The sample includes tens of thousands of clones, with 80% observed a single time. 1.2% of the sample belongs to the ten largest clones. The material sequenced was CD4+ or CD8+ T cells sorted from blood, taken in a trial of the OX40 agonist ivuxolimab. Recombination linked TRBV30 to TRBJ1-1; 6 matching bases give a weak D call of TRBD1. This sequence originates from an adult with an advanced solid tumor such as melanoma, head and neck, liver or kidney cancer. CDR3 protein: CAWSVGGGSEAFF. The nucleotides are TGTGCCTGGAGTGTAGGGGGGGGTAGTGAAGCTTTCTTT.